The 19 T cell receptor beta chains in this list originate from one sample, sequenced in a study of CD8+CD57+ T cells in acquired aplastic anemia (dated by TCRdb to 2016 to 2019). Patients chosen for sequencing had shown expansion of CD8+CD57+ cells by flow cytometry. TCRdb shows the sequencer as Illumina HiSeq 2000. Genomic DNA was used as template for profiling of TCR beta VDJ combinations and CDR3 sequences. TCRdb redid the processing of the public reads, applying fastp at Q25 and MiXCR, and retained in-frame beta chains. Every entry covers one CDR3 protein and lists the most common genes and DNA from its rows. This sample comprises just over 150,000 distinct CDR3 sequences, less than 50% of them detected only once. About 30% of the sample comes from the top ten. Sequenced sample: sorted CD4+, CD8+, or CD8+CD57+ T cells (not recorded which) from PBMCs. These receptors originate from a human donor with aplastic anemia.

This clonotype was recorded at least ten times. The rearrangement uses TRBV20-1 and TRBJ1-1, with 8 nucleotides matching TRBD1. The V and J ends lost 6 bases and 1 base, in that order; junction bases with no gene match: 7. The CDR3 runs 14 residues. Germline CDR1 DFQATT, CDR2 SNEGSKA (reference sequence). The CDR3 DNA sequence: TGCAGTGCCTACACCGGGACAGGGAACACTGAAGCTTTCTTT. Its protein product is CSAYTGTGNTEAFF.

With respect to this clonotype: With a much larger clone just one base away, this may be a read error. CDR3 protein: CASSFGRVAGYAF. The CDR3 coding sequence is TGTGCCAGCAGTTTCGGCAGGGTGGCTGGCTACGCCTTC. The V gene is TRBV12-3 or TRBV12-4, the J gene TRBJ1-2, with TRBD1 as a possible D gene (5 bases). The CDR3 runs 13 residues.

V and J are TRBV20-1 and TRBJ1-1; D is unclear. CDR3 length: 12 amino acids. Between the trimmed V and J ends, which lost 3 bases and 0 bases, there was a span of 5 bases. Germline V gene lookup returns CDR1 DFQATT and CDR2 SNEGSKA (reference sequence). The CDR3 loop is CSARGMNTEAFF. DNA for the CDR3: TGCAGTGCTAGGGGGATGAACACTGAAGCTTTCTTT.

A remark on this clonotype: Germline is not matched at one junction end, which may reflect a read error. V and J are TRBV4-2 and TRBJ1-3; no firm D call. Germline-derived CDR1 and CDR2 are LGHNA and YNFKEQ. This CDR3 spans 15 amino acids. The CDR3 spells CASSQDGEGGNTVYF. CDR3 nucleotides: TGTGCCAGCAGCCAAGATGGGGAGGGAGGAAACACCGTATATTTT.

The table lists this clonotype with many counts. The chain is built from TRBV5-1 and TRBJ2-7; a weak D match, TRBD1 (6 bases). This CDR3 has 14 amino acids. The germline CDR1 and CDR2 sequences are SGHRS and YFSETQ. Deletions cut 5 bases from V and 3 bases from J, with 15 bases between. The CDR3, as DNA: TGCGCCAGCAGGGGGGCCGGGACATTCTACGAGCAGTACTTC. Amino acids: CASRGAGTFYEQYF.

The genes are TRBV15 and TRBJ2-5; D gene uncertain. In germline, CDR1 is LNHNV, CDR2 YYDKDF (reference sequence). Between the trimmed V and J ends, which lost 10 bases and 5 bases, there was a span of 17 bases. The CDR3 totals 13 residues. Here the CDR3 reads CASSYGFRETQYF. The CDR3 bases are TGTGCCAGCAGTTACGGGTTCCGGGAGACCCAGTACTTC.

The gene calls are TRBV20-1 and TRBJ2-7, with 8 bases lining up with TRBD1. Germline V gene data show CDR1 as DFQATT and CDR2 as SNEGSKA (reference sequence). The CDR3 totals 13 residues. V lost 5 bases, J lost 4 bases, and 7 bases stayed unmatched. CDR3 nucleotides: TGCAGTGCTTCGGACAGGGTCAGTTACGAGCAGTACTTC. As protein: CSASDRVSYEQYF.

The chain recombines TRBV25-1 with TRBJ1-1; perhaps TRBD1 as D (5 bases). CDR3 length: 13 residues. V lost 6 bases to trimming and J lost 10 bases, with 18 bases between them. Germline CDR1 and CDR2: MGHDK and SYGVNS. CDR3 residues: CASSLREGGGAFF. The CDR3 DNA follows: TGTGCCAGCAGCCTGCGCGAGGGCGGGGGAGCTTTCTTT.

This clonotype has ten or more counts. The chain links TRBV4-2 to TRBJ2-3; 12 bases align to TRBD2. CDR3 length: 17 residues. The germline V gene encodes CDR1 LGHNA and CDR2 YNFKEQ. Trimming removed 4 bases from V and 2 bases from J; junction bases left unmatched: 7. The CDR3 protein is CASSPLAGGPNTDTQYF. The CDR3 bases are TGTGCCAGCAGCCCTCTAGCGGGAGGGCCGAACACAGATACGCAGTATTTT.

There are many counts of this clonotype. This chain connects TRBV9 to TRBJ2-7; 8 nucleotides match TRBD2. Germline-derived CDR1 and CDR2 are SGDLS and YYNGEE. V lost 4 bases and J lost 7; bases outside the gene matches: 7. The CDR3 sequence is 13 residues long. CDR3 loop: CASSPRGGIEQYF. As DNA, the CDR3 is TGTGCCAGCAGCCCTCGGGGGGGTATAGAGCAGTACTTC.

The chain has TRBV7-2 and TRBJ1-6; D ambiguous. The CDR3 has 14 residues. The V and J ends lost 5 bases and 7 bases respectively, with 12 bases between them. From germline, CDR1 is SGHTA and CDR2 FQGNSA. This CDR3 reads CASSIRRSNSPLHF. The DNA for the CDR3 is TGTGCCAGCAGCATACGGAGGTCCAATTCACCCCTCCACTTT.

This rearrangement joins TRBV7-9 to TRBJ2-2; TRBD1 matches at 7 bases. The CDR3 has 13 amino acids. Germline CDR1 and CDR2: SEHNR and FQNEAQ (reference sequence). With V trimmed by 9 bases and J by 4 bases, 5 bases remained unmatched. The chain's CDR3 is CARWAGGTGELFF. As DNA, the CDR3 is TGTGCCAGATGGGCAGGGGGCACCGGGGAGCTGTTTTTT.

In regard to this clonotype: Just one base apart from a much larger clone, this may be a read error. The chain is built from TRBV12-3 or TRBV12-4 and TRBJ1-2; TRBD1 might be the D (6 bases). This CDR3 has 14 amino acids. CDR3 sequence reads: CAGSETQGKDGYTF. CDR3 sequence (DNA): TGTGCCGGCAGCGAAACACAGGGCAAGGATGGCTACACCTTC.

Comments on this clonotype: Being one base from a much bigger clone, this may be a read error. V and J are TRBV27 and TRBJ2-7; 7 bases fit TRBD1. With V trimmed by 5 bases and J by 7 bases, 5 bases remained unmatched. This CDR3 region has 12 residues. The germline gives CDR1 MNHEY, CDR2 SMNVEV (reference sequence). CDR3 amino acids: CASSHLTGEQYF. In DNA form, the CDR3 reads TGTGCCAGCAGTCACCTGACAGGGGAGCAGTACTTC.

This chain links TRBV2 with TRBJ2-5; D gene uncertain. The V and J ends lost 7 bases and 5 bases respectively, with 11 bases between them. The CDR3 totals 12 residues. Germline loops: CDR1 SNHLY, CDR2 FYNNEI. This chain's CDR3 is CASKSVGETQYF. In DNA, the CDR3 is TGTGCCAGCAAGAGTGTGGGGGAGACCCAGTACTTC. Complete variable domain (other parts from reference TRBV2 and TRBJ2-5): EPEVTQTPSHQVTQMGQEVILRCVPISNHLYFYWYRQILGQKVEFLVSFYNNEISEKSEIFDDQFSVERPDGSNFTLKIRSTKLEDSAMYFCASKSVGETQYFGPGTRLLVL.

This CDR3 reads CATRLGLAGLLPLNEQFF. CDR3 nucleotide sequence: TGTGCCACCCGGCTGGGACTAGCGGGACTCTTACCCCTTAATGAGCAGTTCTTC. The V gene is TRBV14, the J gene TRBJ2-1; 13 nucleotides line up with TRBD2. The V segment lost 10 bases and the J segment 7 bases; nucleotides outside the gene matches: 19. The germline V gene encodes CDR1 SGHDN and CDR2 FVKESK. The CDR3 totals 18 residues.

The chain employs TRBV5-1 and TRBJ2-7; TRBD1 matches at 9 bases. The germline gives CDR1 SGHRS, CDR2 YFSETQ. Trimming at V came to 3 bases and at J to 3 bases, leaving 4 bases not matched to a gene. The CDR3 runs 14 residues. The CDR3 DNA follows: TGCGCCAGCAGCTCGGGACAGGGATACTACGAGCAGTACTTC. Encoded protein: CASSSGQGYYEQYF.

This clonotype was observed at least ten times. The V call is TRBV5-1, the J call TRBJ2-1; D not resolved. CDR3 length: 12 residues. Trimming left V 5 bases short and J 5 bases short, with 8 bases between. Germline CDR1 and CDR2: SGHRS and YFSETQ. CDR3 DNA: TGCGCCAGCAGGTTCTCAGACAATGAGCAGTTCTTC. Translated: CASRFSDNEQFF.

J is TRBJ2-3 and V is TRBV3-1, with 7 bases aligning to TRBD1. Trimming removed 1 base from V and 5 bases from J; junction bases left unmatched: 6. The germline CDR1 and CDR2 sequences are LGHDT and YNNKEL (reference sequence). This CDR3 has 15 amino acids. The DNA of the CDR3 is TGTGCCAGCAGCCAAGCGAGACAGGGTATAGATACGCAGTATTTT. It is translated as CASSQARQGIDTQYF.